These 14 T cell receptor beta chains were all obtained from the same sample, sequenced in a study of STAT5B mutations in CD4+ large granular lymphocyte leukemia. Measured with immunoSEQ multiplex PCR; TCRdb has only the in-frame clones, and not every one. The sample yields 20,000 to 25,000 clones, over 70% seen once. The specimen was CD4+ T cells from blood buffy coats. The receptors shown here come from a human donor in good health.

V usage is TRBV6-6 and J usage is TRBJ2-1; TRBD2 matches at 11 bases. J was trimmed by 7 bases and V by 6 bases; bases with no gene match: 8. Germline CDR1 reads MNHNY; CDR2 reads SVGAGI (reference sequence). The CDR3 runs 15 residues. The CDR3: CASRGTSGSLNEQFF. Here the CDR3 DNA reads TGTGCCAGCAGGGGTACTAGCGGGAGCTTAAATGAGCAGTTCTTC.

V and J are TRBV6-5 and TRBJ1-1, with D tentatively TRBD1 (6 bases). Between the trimmed V and J ends, which lost 7 bases and 8 bases, there was a span of 11 bases. Per the germline V gene, CDR1 is MNHEY and CDR2 is SVGAGI. CDR3 length: 11 amino acids. CDR3 coding DNA: TGTGCCAGCACCCAGGGGACAGAAGCTTTCTTT. Its protein is CASTQGTEAFF.

This rearrangement joins TRBV6-4 to TRBJ1-4, with TRBD1 identical over 7 bases. The CDR3 length is 16 residues. J lost 7 bases, V lost 3 bases, and 11 bases had no gene match. Looked up from germline, CDR1 is MRHNA and CDR2 is SNTAGT. For the CDR3, the DNA is TGTGCCAGCAGTGAAGAGGGGACAGCGGTGCCTGAAAAACTGTTTTTT. Encoded protein: CASSEEGTAVPEKLFF.

This clone was counted a few times. This chain connects TRBV14 to TRBJ2-2; D remains unclear. Germline V lookup: CDR1 SGHDN, CDR2 FVKESK. The CDR3 length is 15 residues. V was clipped by 1 base and J by 4 bases, with 10 bases between them. The CDR3 DNA sequence: TGTGCCAGCAGCCAAGGTCGGGCCGGCACCGGGGAGCTGTTTTTT. It yields the protein CASSQGRAGTGELFF.

This clone was detected once. The chain has TRBV7-8 and TRBJ2-3; TRBD2 might be the D (5 bases). The germline gives CDR1 SGHVS, CDR2 FQNEAQ. V shed 0 bases and J shed 6 bases, with 10 bases lying between them. The CDR3 runs 14 residues. CDR3 loop: CASSLAGDGDTQYF. The DNA of the CDR3 is TGTGCCAGCAGCTTAGCGGGAGATGGGGATACGCAGTATTTT.

This clone was counted a single time. The rearrangement links TRBV10-3 to TRBJ2-7; D perhaps matches TRBD1 (5 bases). Germline CDR1 ENHRY, CDR2 SYGVKD. The V and J ends lost 3 bases and 6 bases respectively, with 12 bases between them. The CDR3 is made up of 13 amino acids. CDR3 DNA sequence: TGTGCCATCAGTGACTTAGCAGGGTTCGAGCAGTACTTC. Its translation: CAISDLAGFEQYF.

The gene calls are TRBV13 and TRBJ2-7, with 12 bases lining up with TRBD2. V lost 5 bases and J lost 5; bases outside the gene matches: 4. The CDR3 covers 14 residues. Germline V CDR1 and CDR2: PRHDT, FYEKMQ (reference sequence). The CDR3 DNA is TGTGCCAGCAGCCGACTAGCGGGAGTTCACGAGCAGTACTTC. Encoded protein: CASSRLAGVHEQYF.

This chain connects TRBV7-6 to TRBJ2-7; TRBD1 agrees at 9 bases. The CDR3 is 16 residues long. V lost 6 bases to trimming and J lost 2 bases; unmatched junction nucleotides: 11. Germline-derived CDR1 and CDR2 are SGHVS and FNYEAQ. The DNA for the CDR3 is TGTGCCAGCAGTTGGGACCCGGGACAGGGCGCCTACGAGCAGTACTTC. Protein product: CASSWDPGQGAYEQYF.

The V and J genes are TRBV11-2 and TRBJ2-5, with D hard to call. Germline V gene sequence: CDR1 SGHAT, CDR2 FQNNGV. CDR3 size: 18 residues. V shed 1 base and J shed 0 bases, with 18 bases lying between them. This CDR3 reads CASSLGHKGGKYQETQYF. The CDR3 nucleotides are TGTGCCAGCAGCTTAGGACATAAAGGCGGAAAGTACCAAGAGACCCAGTACTTC.

This chain links TRBV11-2 with TRBJ1-3; D perhaps matches TRBD1 (5 bases). From germline, CDR1 is SGHAT and CDR2 FQNNGV. The germline V and J ends were trimmed by 5 bases and 0 bases, with 17 bases remaining between them. The CDR3 spans 17 residues. The CDR3 bases are TGTGCCAGCAGCCCCTCGGGCAGGGTCATCTCTGGAAACACCATATATTTT. Its protein is CASSPSGRVISGNTIYF. The entire variable domain, with the rest obtained from reference TRBV11-2 and TRBJ1-3, is as follows: EAGVAQSPRYKIIEKRQSVAFWCNPISGHATLYWYQQILGQGPKLLIQFQNNGVVDDSQLPKDRFSAERLKGVDSTLKIQPAKLEDSAVYLCASSPSGRVISGNTIYFGEGSWLTVV.

V is TRBV28 and J is TRBJ1-1, with unresolved D. The CDR3 has 14 amino acids. V dropped 7 bases and J dropped 4 bases, with 16 bases sitting between them. Germline V gene data show CDR1 as MDHEN and CDR2 as SYDVKM. Here the CDR3 reads CASTGGFASTEAFF. CDR3 DNA: TGTGCCAGCACGGGAGGGTTTGCGAGCACTGAAGCTTTCTTT.

The rearrangement joins TRBV5-1 to TRBJ2-3, with a weak D call TRBD2 (6 bases). The germline CDR1 and CDR2 sequences are SGHRS and YFSETQ. The CDR3 sequence is 16 residues long. V lost 3 bases to trimming and J lost 0 bases, with 14 bases between them. The CDR3 is CASSSTGTSSTDTQYF. The CDR3 region has the DNA TGCGCCAGCAGCTCCACCGGGACTTCTAGCACAGATACGCAGTATTTT.

The genes are TRBV7-2 and TRBJ2-1; no definite D call. V lost 7 bases, J lost 2 bases, and 12 bases lay in between. The CDR3 covers 14 residues. In germline, CDR1 is SGHTA, CDR2 FQGNSA. The CDR3 spells CASTARQAYNEQFF. The CDR3, as DNA: TGTGCCAGCACCGCCAGGCAGGCCTACAATGAGCAGTTCTTC.

The gene calls are TRBV6-1 and TRBJ2-3, with a weak D call TRBD2 (6 bases). CDR1 is MNHNS, CDR2 SASEGT, per germline. The germline V and J ends were trimmed by 6 bases and 1 base, with 11 bases remaining between them. CDR3 length: 14 residues. CDR3 DNA sequence: TGTGCCAGCAGAGCCTCTAGCGGCACAGATACGCAGTATTTT. Encoded protein: CASRASSGTDTQYF.